This TCR beta chain was captured in a study of Ad26.COV2.S vaccination and SARS-CoV-2 variants. Study-wide results and caveats: Vaccine and placebo recipients had comparable breadth of non-spike TCRs.

Looked up from germline, CDR1 is MDHEN and CDR2 is SYDVKM. V lost 6 bases and J lost 5, with 7 bases in between. This CDR3 is built from 11 residues. The data were produced by immunoSEQ multiplex PCR, yet TCRdb's version contains in-frame clones alone and is incomplete. The sample yields about 180,000 clones, around 85% seen once. Turning to this clone: Its specificity is unknown.

Sequenced here: peripheral blood, sampled after recovery from COVID-19. The source is a human donor who had recovered from COVID-19. The chain recombines TRBV28 with TRBJ1-2; no clear D. The CDR3 is CASRSLYGYTF. For the CDR3, the DNA is TGTGCCAGCAGATCCCTGTATGGCTACACCTTC.